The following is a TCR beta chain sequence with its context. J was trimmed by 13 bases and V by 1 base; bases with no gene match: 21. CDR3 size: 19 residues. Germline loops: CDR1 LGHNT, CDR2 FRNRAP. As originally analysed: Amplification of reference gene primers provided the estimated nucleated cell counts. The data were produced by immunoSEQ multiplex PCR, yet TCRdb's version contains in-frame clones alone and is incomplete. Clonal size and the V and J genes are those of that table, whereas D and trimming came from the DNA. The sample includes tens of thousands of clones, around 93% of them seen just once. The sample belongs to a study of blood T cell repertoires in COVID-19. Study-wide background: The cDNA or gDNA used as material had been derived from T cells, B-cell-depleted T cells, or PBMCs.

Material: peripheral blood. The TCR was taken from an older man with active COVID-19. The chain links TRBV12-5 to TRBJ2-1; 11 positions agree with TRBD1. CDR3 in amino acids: CASGLAGLMDRGRLPNQFF. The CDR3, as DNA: TGTGCTAGTGGTTTGGCTGGCCTAATGGACAGGGGGCGACTCCCGAACCAGTTCTTC.